This TCR beta chain came from a study of beta chain features in type 1 diabetes. Regarding the study as a whole: Type 1 diabetes patients had moderately but significantly shorter TCRB CDR3s in all four CD4+ subsets.

Trimming cost V 7 bases and J 3 bases, with 9 bases left between them. CDR1 is MNHNY, CDR2 SVGAGI, per germline (reference sequence). This CDR3 region has 12 residues. This clone appeared a few times. Its antigen is currently unknown. The investigators reverse transcribed all of the isolated RNA, so they sequenced expressed TCRB transcripts. TCRdb keeps only in-frame clones here, not all; method: immunoSEQ multiplex PCR. Of over 600,000 clones detected, around 12% appear once; the ten largest clones hold roughly 0.12%. Specimen: naive CD4+ T cells from blood. The source is a man aged 30 to 45 with type 1 diabetes. The rearrangement uses TRBV6-6 and TRBJ2-5; D might be TRBD1 (5 bases). CDR3 sequence: CASTWGEETQYF. CDR3 nucleotides: TGTGCCAGCACGTGGGGCGAAGAGACCCAGTACTTC.